This TCR beta chain stems from a study of vaccination and CD4 T cells after COVID-19. CDR1 MDHEN and CDR2 SYDVKM come from the germline V gene. Trimming removed 7 bases from V and 7 bases from J, with 16 bases in between. This CDR3 region has 13 residues. A word on this clonotype: Antigen specificity is unknown.

The study's findings and limits: Convalescent patients' vaccine-specific clones were spike mono-reactive in 304 of 307 cases.

The study sequenced cultured CD4+ T cell DNA using the Oncomine TCR Beta short-read assay. Genomic DNA from cultured CD4+ T cells was extracted. TCRdb used MiXCR to reprocess the PCR reads, holding one entry per CDR3 protein. The sample has about 14,000 distinct CDR3 sequences; 73% are singletons. Indicated treatment: 10-day PBMC culture with coronavirus spike peptide pools or control peptides (ViraFEST assay). The source of this sequence is a human donor who had recovered from COVID-19. Input material: CD4+ T cells from blood, cultured in vitro. The J gene is TRBJ2-5, the V gene TRBV28, with D maybe TRBD1 (7 bases). The CDR3 is CASTAGGSGTQYF. The DNA of the CDR3 is TGTGCCAGCACCGCAGGGGGGAGCGGGACCCAGTACTTC. The full variable domain, completed using reference TRBV28 and TRBJ2-5, is DVKVTQSSRYLVKRTGEKVFLECVQDMDHENMFWYRQDPGLGLRLIYFSYDVKMKEKGDIPEGYSVSREKKERFSLILESASTNQTSMYLCASTAGGSGTQYFGPGTRLLVL.